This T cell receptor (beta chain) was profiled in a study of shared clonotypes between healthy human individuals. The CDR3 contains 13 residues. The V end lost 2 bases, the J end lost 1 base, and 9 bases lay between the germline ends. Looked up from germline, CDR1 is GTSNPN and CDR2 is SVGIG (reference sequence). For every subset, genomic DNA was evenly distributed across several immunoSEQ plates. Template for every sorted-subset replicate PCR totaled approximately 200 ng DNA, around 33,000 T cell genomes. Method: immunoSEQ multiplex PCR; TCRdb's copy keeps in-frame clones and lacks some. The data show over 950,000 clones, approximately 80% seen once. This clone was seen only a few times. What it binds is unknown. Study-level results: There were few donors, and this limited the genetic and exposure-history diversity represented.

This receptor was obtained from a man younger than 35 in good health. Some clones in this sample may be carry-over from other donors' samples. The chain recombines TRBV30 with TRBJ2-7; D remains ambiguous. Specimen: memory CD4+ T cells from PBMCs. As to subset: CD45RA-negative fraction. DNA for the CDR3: TGTGCCTGGAGTAAGGACGGTTCCTACGAGCAGTACTTC. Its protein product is CAWSKDGSYEQYF.